This TCR beta chain is from a study of T-cell memory formation after mild COVID-19. General study results and limits: Largely, contracting CD4+ clones fell within CM and EM, and contracting CD8+ clones within EMRA.

Germline V CDR1 and CDR2: MNHEY, SVGAGI. V trimming: 6 bases; J trimming: 8 bases; junction bases outside the gene matches: 6. CDR3 length equals 13 residues. TCRdb re-derived calls from the 5' RACE reads in MiXCR, one entry per CDR3 protein. This table holds approximately 170,000 distinct CDR3 sequences, 10% to 15% found once. This clonotype was recorded a few times. The antigen remains unidentified. The material sequenced was PBMCs or a T cell subset sorted from them (not recorded which). The TCR was taken from a man younger than 30 who had mild COVID-19 (a few samples of this study predate the infection). Cell type and time point are not known. V usage is TRBV6-5 and J usage is TRBJ2-1, with 8 bases that match TRBD1. CDR3 DNA: TGTGCCAGCAGAAACCCGGACAGGGATGAGCAGTTCTTC. This gives the protein CASRNPDRDEQFF.